Listed below are T cell receptor beta chains from one sample, sequenced in a study of blood T cell repertoires in COVID-19. Sequencing was performed with immunoSEQ multiplex PCR; in TCRdb, only in-frame clones are kept and a portion is missing. The repertoire holds over 250,000 clones, with about nine tenths as singletons. The sequenced material came from PBMCs or T cells enriched from blood (not recorded which). The receptors originated from a woman aged 60 to 75 who had recovered from COVID-19. The CDR3 runs from the conserved cysteine through the conserved F or W. A D gene is named only where the DNA matches it firmly. Not every row has a clone size; where given, it reads once, few, many or a size class.

v_gene	abundance	j_gene	d_gene	CDR3aa	CDR3nt
TRBV11-2	.	TRBJ1-6	TRBD1	CASSLGGTGYNSPLHF	TGTGCCAGCAGCTTAGGTGGGACAGGGTACAATTCACCCCTCCACTTT
TRBV5-1	once	TRBJ1-4	.	CASSLARQGGEKLFF	TGCGCCAGCAGCTTGGCCCGGCAGGGTGGAGAAAAACTGTTTTTT
TRBV11-2	once	TRBJ2-5	.	CASRTGTQVVAGETQYF	TGTGCCAGCAGGACCGGGACCCAAGTGGTTGCGGGGGAGACCCAGTACTTC
TRBV10-3	.	TRBJ2-7	TRBD2	CAISEIAGGPSYEQYF	TGTGCCATCAGTGAGATAGCGGGGGGGCCTTCCTACGAGCAGTACTTC
TRBV30	.	TRBJ1-3	.	CACLLRGAGNTIYF	TGTGCCTGCTTACTCCGGGGTGCTGGAAACACCATATATTTT
TRBV11-2	.	TRBJ1-4	.	CASSLSGVNEKLFF	TGTGCCAGCAGCTTATCCGGGGTTAATGAAAAACTGTTTTTT
TRBV18	.	TRBJ2-2	TRBD1	CASSPGQENTGELFF	TGTGCCAGCTCACCGGGACAGGAGAACACCGGGGAGCTGTTTTTT
TRBV5-1	once	TRBJ1-4	TRBD1	CASSHRTGQGREKLFF	TGCGCCAGCAGCCATAGGACAGGGCAAGGGCGTGAAAAACTGTTTTTT
TRBV6-1	.	TRBJ2-5	.	CASSDPNQETQYF	TGTGCCAGCAGTGACCCCAATCAAGAGACCCAGTACTTC
TRBV27	.	TRBJ2-1	.	CASSHRQALVTYNEQFF	TGTGCCAGCAGTCACCGACAGGCCCTCGTCACCTACAATGAGCAGTTCTTC
TRBV29-1	.	TRBJ2-1	.	CSVVSSYNEQFF	TGCAGCGTTGTCAGCTCCTACAATGAGCAGTTCTTC
TRBV6-4	.	TRBJ2-3	.	CASSESPGTDTQYF	TGTGCCAGCAGTGAGTCGCCAGGCACAGATACGCAGTATTTT
TRBV19	.	TRBJ1-1	.	CASSIRAPSAEAFF	TGTGCCAGTAGTATAAGAGCCCCGAGCGCTGAAGCTTTCTTT
TRBV12-3/TRBV12-4	.	TRBJ1-2	.	CASSFGSDYGYTF	TGTGCCAGCAGTTTCGGCAGCGACTATGGCTACACCTTC
TRBV4-1	.	TRBJ1-5	.	CASSQSDYSNQPQHF	TGCGCCAGCAGCCAATCGGACTATAGCAATCAGCCCCAGCATTTT
TRBV3-1/TRBV3-2	.	TRBJ2-1	.	CASSQGLIYNEQFF	TGTGCCAGCAGCCAGGGACTTATCTACAATGAGCAGTTCTTC
TRBV6-5	.	TRBJ1-3	TRBD1	CASTTDRDSGNTIYF	TGTGCCAGCACTACCGACAGGGACTCTGGAAACACCATATATTTT
TRBV4-2	.	TRBJ2-1	.	CASSQDLAAWNEQFF	TGTGCCAGCAGCCAAGATCTAGCCGCCTGGAATGAGCAGTTCTTC
TRBV7-3	.	TRBJ2-1	.	CASSSGNEQFF	TGTGCCAGCAGCTCCGGCAATGAGCAGTTCTTC
TRBV10-3	.	TRBJ1-4	.	CAISDPGLGNEKLFF	TGTGCCATCAGTGATCCAGGGTTGGGTAATGAAAAACTGTTTTTT
TRBV30	.	TRBJ1-1	.	CAWKVSQAAFF	TGTGCCTGGAAGGTTAGCCAAGCCGCTTTCTTT
TRBV30	.	TRBJ2-5	.	CAWSNKGGETQYF	TGTGCCTGGAGCAACAAGGGGGGGGAGACCCAGTACTTC
TRBV7-3	.	TRBJ1-1	.	CASTGNTEAFF	TGTGCCAGCACGGGGAACACTGAAGCTTTCTTT
TRBV4-1	once	TRBJ1-6	.	CASSQVGLPSNSPLHF	TGCGCCAGCAGCCAAGTTGGGCTCCCCTCTAATTCACCCCTCCACTTT
TRBV7-8	few	TRBJ1-1	.	CASSLVTHRVTEAFF	TGTGCCAGCAGCTTAGTAACCCACAGGGTCACTGAAGCTTTCTTT
TRBV10-3	.	TRBJ1-1	.	CAIRTGEGNTEAFF	TGTGCCATCAGGACAGGTGAGGGTAATACTGAAGCTTTCTTT
TRBV27	.	TRBJ2-7	TRBD1	CASSSRQGSYEQYF	TGTGCCAGCAGTTCTAGACAGGGAAGTTACGAGCAGTACTTC
TRBV5-1	.	TRBJ2-7	TRBD1	CASSRGQGSSYEQYF	TGCGCCAGCAGCCGTGGACAGGGGTCTTCCTACGAGCAGTACTTC
TRBV12-3/TRBV12-4	.	TRBJ1-6	.	CASRPRDSPLHF	TGTGCCAGCAGACCCAGGGATTCACCCCTCCACTTT
TRBV6-5	.	TRBJ1-2	.	CASSPPTGGYGYTF	TGTGCCAGCAGTCCCCCGACAGGAGGCTATGGCTACACCTTC
TRBV5-1	.	TRBJ2-5	TRBD2	CASNWLGGRRETQYF	TGCGCCAGCAACTGGTTGGGCGGGAGAAGGGAGACCCAGTACTTC
TRBV28	.	TRBJ2-1	TRBD2	CASSSEKFVAGGWNEQFF	TGTGCCAGCAGTTCGGAAAAGTTTGTAGCGGGGGGGTGGAATGAGCAGTTCTTC
TRBV3-1/TRBV3-2	.	TRBJ1-2	TRBD1	CASSQGQGYYGYTF	TGTGCCAGCAGCCAGGGACAGGGCTACTATGGCTACACCTTC
TRBV10-1	.	TRBJ1-2	.	CASSEQANYGYTF	TGCGCCAGCAGTGAACAGGCTAACTATGGCTACACCTTC
TRBV19	.	TRBJ1-1	.	CASSTGVRMNTEAFF	TGTGCCAGTAGTACAGGGGTCCGGATGAACACTGAAGCTTTCTTT
TRBV28	.	TRBJ2-7	TRBD1	CATEKQGRGEQYF	TGTGCCACCGAAAAACAGGGGCGTGGGGAGCAGTACTTC
TRBV4-1	.	TRBJ1-1	.	CASSQEATYTEAFF	TGCGCCAGCAGCCAAGAAGCGACGTACACTGAAGCTTTCTTT
TRBV3-1/TRBV3-2	.	TRBJ1-2	.	CASSPRGVSDGYTF	TGTGCCAGCAGCCCCCGGGGGGTTAGCGATGGCTACACCTTC
TRBV28	once	TRBJ1-1	.	CASSRQGRFAEAFF	TGTGCCAGCAGCCGCCAGGGGCGATTCGCTGAAGCTTTCTTT
TRBV3-1/TRBV3-2	.	TRBJ2-1	TRBD2	CASSQVGGRNYNEQFF	TGTGCCAGCAGCCAAGTCGGCGGGAGAAATTACAATGAGCAGTTCTTC
TRBV29-1	.	TRBJ1-3	.	CSVVQDSSGNTIYF	TGCAGCGTTGTTCAGGACTCCTCTGGAAACACCATATATTTT
TRBV2	.	TRBJ1-1	.	CASSDGGARLTEAFF	TGTGCCAGCAGTGACGGTGGGGCCCGACTCACTGAAGCTTTCTTT
TRBV4-1	.	TRBJ1-5	.	CASSHRGGEGYQPQHF	TGCGCCAGCAGCCATCGGGGGGGTGAAGGTTATCAGCCCCAGCATTTT
TRBV5-1	.	TRBJ1-2	TRBD1	CASSLEATGGLGGYTF	TGCGCCAGCAGCTTGGAAGCCACAGGGGGATTAGGTGGCTACACCTTC
TRBV2	.	TRBJ2-5	TRBD2	CASRGGPETQYF	TGTGCCAGCCGGGGGGGGCCGGAGACCCAGTACTTC
TRBV9	.	TRBJ1-2	.	CASSVTAEPNYGYTF	TGTGCCAGCAGCGTTACAGCAGAACCTAACTATGGCTACACCTTC
TRBV28	.	TRBJ1-5	.	CASSFRLPQHF	TGTGCCAGCAGTTTCAGGCTGCCCCAGCATTTT